This T cell receptor beta chain comes out of a study of blood T cell repertoires in COVID-19. Overall study: Both acute and convalescent COVID-19 samples were obtained from the United States, Italy and Spain. From T cells, B-cell-depleted T cells, or PBMCs came the material, which was cDNA or gDNA.

Original handling: Counts of nucleated cells, estimated from reference gene primer amplification, were obtained. Profiling relied on immunoSEQ multiplex PCR, and the TCRdb table lists in-frame clones only, not all of them. From that table come the V and J calls and clone size; the DNA was used to work out D and trimming. The sample includes around 180,000 clones, about 80% seen only once; the top ten take roughly 6.8%. In germline, CDR1 is SNHLY, CDR2 FYNNEI. This CDR3 contains 13 residues. Deletions cut 8 bases from V and 7 bases from J, with 14 bases between. The clonotype originates from a human donor in a cohort sampled during active COVID-19. The specimen sequenced was peripheral blood. The chain employs TRBV2 and TRBJ1-4; the D is unclear. DNA for the CDR3: TGTGCCAGCGCTGATAGGGAGTCTGAAAAACTGTTTTTT. It is translated as CASADRESEKLFF. The whole variable domain, filled in from reference TRBV2 and TRBJ1-4, reads EPEVTQTPSHQVTQMGQEVILRCVPISNHLYFYWYRQILGQKVEFLVSFYNNEISEKSEIFDDQFSVERPDGSNFTLKIRSTKLEDSAMYFCASADRESEKLFFGSGTQLSVL.